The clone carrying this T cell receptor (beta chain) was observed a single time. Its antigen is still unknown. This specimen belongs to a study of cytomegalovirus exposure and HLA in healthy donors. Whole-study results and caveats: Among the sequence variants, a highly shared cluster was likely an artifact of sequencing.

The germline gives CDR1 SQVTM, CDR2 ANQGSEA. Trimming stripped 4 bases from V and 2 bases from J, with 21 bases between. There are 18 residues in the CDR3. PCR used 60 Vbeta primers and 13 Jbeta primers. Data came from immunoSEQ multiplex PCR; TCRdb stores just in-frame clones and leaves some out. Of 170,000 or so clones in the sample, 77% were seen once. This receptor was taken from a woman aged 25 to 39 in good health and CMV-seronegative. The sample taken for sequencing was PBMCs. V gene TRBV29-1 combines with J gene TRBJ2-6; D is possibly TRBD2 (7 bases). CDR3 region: CSVGGEGGLATGANVLTF. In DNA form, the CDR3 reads TGCAGCGTTGGAGGGGAGGGGGGGTTGGCGACTGGGGCCAACGTCCTGACTTTC.